This entry lists 32 T cell receptor beta chains sequenced from one sample in a study of cytomegalovirus exposure and HLA in healthy donors. The primer mix had 60 Vbeta and 13 Jbeta primers. Assay used: immunoSEQ multiplex PCR; TCRdb lists only in-frame clones, some missing. The data show 150,000 to 200,000 clones, roughly 80% seen once. Sequences were obtained from PBMCs. The receptor set was obtained from a middle-aged woman in good health and CMV-seropositive.

The genes are TRBV7-9 and TRBJ1-2; possibly TRBD1 for D (5 bases). Germline CDR1 reads SEHNR; CDR2 reads FQNEAQ (reference sequence). The CDR3 runs 13 residues. V was shortened by 1 base and J by 5 bases, with 8 bases between the two germline ends. The CDR3 nucleotides read TGTGCCAGCAGCTTAGACAGGACATATGGCTACACCTTC. Amino acid sequence: CASSLDRTYGYTF.

This clone is a singleton in its sample. V and J are TRBV28 and TRBJ2-1; 10 bases are a match to TRBD2. The CDR3 has 14 residues. Germline assignment: CDR1 MDHEN and CDR2 SYDVKM. V gave up 5 bases and J gave up 11 bases; unmatched junction bases: 9. The CDR3: CASSLKLAGPKQFF. The CDR3, as DNA: TGTGCCAGCAGTCTAAAACTAGCGGGACCAAAGCAGTTCTTC.

In DNA, the CDR3 is TGTGCCAGCGGAACGCGGAACCAAGAGACCCAGTACTTC. Amino acid sequence: CASGTRNQETQYF. The chain combines TRBV6-5 with TRBJ2-5; no reliable D call. The CDR3 length is 13 residues. V lost 8 bases and J 0 bases, leaving 10 bases between the germline ends. In germline, CDR1 is MNHEY, CDR2 SVGAGI.

CDR3 DNA: TGCGCCAGCAGCAGAAGCGGGGCTAGCTCCTACGAGCAGTACTTC. It is translated as CASSRSGASSYEQYF. The chain combines TRBV5-1 with TRBJ2-7; 7 bases are shared with TRBD2. The J segment lost 0 bases and the V segment lost 4 bases, leaving 7 bases of the junction unmatched. This CDR3 region has 15 residues. The germline CDR1 and CDR2 sequences are SGHRS and YFSETQ.

In this sample, this clone turned up a few times. The rearrangement uses TRBV10-3 and TRBJ1-5; no clear D. The V end was cut by 3 bases, the J end by 3 bases, with 9 bases between. Germline V gene data show CDR1 as ENHRY and CDR2 as SYGVKD. The CDR3 sequence is 14 residues long. As DNA, the CDR3 is TGTGCCATCAGTGATGGGCTGGTCAATCAGCCCCAGCATTTT. As protein: CAISDGLVNQPQHF.

The genes are TRBV28 and TRBJ2-1; 12 bases are a match to TRBD2. This CDR3 region has 15 residues. From germline, CDR1 is MDHEN and CDR2 SYDVKM. V lost 6 bases and J lost 7; bases outside the gene matches: 7. CDR3 DNA: TGTGCCAGCAGATCCGGTGGACTAGCGGGAAATGAGCAGTTCTTC. Its protein product is CASRSGGLAGNEQFF.

The table lists this clone with a few counts. The chain couples TRBV2 to TRBJ2-1; D remains ambiguous. This CDR3 contains 11 residues. Germline-derived CDR1 and CDR2 are SNHLY and FYNNEI. Trimming removed 5 bases from V and 5 bases from J, with 4 bases in between. As DNA, the CDR3 is TGTGCCAGCAGTTATAACAATGAGCAGTTCTTC. Amino acid sequence: CASSYNNEQFF.

As DNA, the CDR3 is TGCGCCAGCAGCTCTAGGACAGCGACCTCTAACTATGGCTACACCTTC. It yields the protein CASSSRTATSNYGYTF. The chain is built from TRBV5-1 and TRBJ1-2; D might be TRBD1 (6 bases). V dropped 3 bases and J dropped 0 bases, with 15 bases sitting between them. This CDR3 comprises 16 residues. Looked up from germline, CDR1 is SGHRS and CDR2 is YFSETQ.

This chain links TRBV27 with TRBJ2-7; 10 bases are shared with TRBD2. This CDR3 comprises 14 residues. Germline V gene lookup returns CDR1 MNHEY and CDR2 SMNVEV (reference sequence). J gave up 2 bases and V 5 bases, and 3 bases lay outside the gene matches. CDR3 amino acids: CASSPGLATYEQYF. The CDR3 DNA reads TGTGCCAGCAGTCCGGGACTAGCGACCTACGAGCAGTACTTC.

The rearrangement uses TRBV5-1 and TRBJ1-4; 11 bases are shared with TRBD1. The CDR3 covers 15 residues. Trimming removed 4 bases from V and 7 bases from J; junction bases left unmatched: 6. The germline gives CDR1 SGHRS, CDR2 YFSETQ. CDR3 DNA: TGCGCCAGCAGCACCAGCGGGACAGGGGGTGAAAAACTGTTTTTT. Translating it yields CASSTSGTGGEKLFF.

The V gene is TRBV7-8, the J gene TRBJ1-2; 7 bases are shared with TRBD1. Germline loops: CDR1 SGHVS, CDR2 FQNEAQ. There are 14 residues in the CDR3. V lost 7 bases to trimming and J lost 0 bases; unmatched junction nucleotides: 5. CDR3 in DNA: TGTGCCAGCAACCCGACAGGGACTAACTATGGCTACACCTTC. Translating it yields CASNPTGTNYGYTF.

The chain links TRBV7-8 to TRBJ2-1, with D possibly being TRBD2 (5 bases). In germline, CDR1 is SGHVS, CDR2 FQNEAQ. The V end lost 4 bases, the J end lost 12 bases, and 25 bases lay between the germline ends. The length of the CDR3 is 16 residues. This CDR3 is CASSSILPGLTSGQFF. The CDR3 coding sequence is TGTGCCAGCAGCTCAATCCTACCCGGACTTACCTCGGGGCAGTTCTTC.

This clone has more than one count but fewer than ten. The gene calls are TRBV5-1 and TRBJ2-3, with D perhaps TRBD2 (6 bases). V was cut by 0 bases and J by 6 bases, with 17 bases left in between. Germline V lookup: CDR1 SGHRS, CDR2 YFSETQ. The CDR3 covers 16 residues. In nucleotides, the CDR3 is TGCGCCAGCAGCTTGGACGGGGGTGCCCTGTCGGATACGCAGTATTTT. The encoded protein is CASSLDGGALSDTQYF.

V usage is TRBV6-1 and J usage is TRBJ2-7; D uncertain. Germline V gene lookup returns CDR1 MNHNS and CDR2 SASEGT. With 3 bases removed from V and 1 base from J, the gap between germline ends came to 10 bases. The CDR3 extends over 14 amino acids. The CDR3 loop reads CASSDGWSSYEQYF. The DNA for the CDR3 is TGTGCCAGCAGTGATGGTTGGAGTTCCTACGAGCAGTACTTC.

V is TRBV7-3 and J is TRBJ2-5; 8 nucleotides align to TRBD2. Trimming at V came to 2 bases and at J to 1 base, leaving 3 bases not matched to a gene. Germline CDR1 SGHTA, CDR2 FQGTGA. The CDR3 consists of 15 residues. The CDR3 sequence is CASSLQAGVQETQYF. CDR3 sequence (DNA): TGTGCCAGCAGCTTACAAGCGGGAGTCCAAGAGACCCAGTACTTC.

Worth noting for this clone: Its ends do not fully match the called genes, so a read error is possible. CDR3 sequence reads: CASSLAGTGGGETQYF. CDR3 coding DNA: TGTGCTAGCAGCTTAGCTGGGACAGGGGGAGGAGAGACCCAGTACTTC. J is TRBJ2-5 and V is TRBV7-7; 11 bases map to TRBD1. In germline, CDR1 is SSHAT, CDR2 FNYEAQ (reference sequence). The CDR3 covers 16 residues.

The chain couples TRBV29-1 to TRBJ2-7; tentative D call: TRBD2 (6 bases). Germline V gene data show CDR1 as SQVTM and CDR2 as ANQGSEA. This CDR3 spans 13 amino acids. V was pared by 7 bases and J by 1 base, with 14 bases between. The CDR3 sequence: CSAGSRNSYEQYF. In DNA, the CDR3 is TGCAGCGCCGGGAGTCGGAATTCCTACGAGCAGTACTTC.

The chain uses TRBV25-1 and TRBJ2-3; 14 nucleotides agree with TRBD2. The CDR3 covers 17 residues. Looked up from germline, CDR1 is MGHDK and CDR2 is SYGVNS. J lost 1 base, V lost 6 bases, and 6 bases had no gene match. The CDR3 DNA reads TGTGCCAGCAGGGAGCCGGGACTAGCGGGAGGCACAGATACGCAGTATTTT. Translated, it gives CASREPGLAGGTDTQYF.

The chain combines TRBV7-3 with TRBJ2-7; 8 bases are a match to TRBD2. Trimming cost V 3 bases and J 2 bases; bases outside gene matches: 3. Germline V gene sequence: CDR1 SGHTA, CDR2 FQGTGA. The CDR3 has 14 amino acids. The CDR3 loop reads CASSFAAGAYEQYF. CDR3 bases: TGTGCCAGCAGCTTCGCAGCGGGAGCCTACGAGCAGTACTTC.

This chain joins TRBV29-1 and TRBJ2-1; D uncertain. The germline CDR1 and CDR2 sequences are SQVTM and ANQGSEA. This CDR3 comprises 18 residues. Trimming pared 0 bases from V and 5 bases from J, leaving 23 bases between. CDR3 sequence (DNA): TGCAGCGTTGAAGAAAGTCCCGTTATTAGTTTTTCCGACAATGAGCAGTTCTTC. Its translation: CSVEESPVISFSDNEQFF.

The genes are TRBV7-9 and TRBJ1-4; tentatively, D is TRBD1 (5 bases). The germline V gene encodes CDR1 SEHNR and CDR2 FQNEAQ (reference sequence). Trimming cost V 5 bases and J 5 bases, with 12 bases left between them. The CDR3 is 14 residues long. The CDR3 spells CASSQSRGNEKLFF. CDR3 bases: TGTGCCAGCAGCCAATCCCGGGGGAATGAAAAACTGTTTTTT.

This chain joins TRBV19 and TRBJ2-3, with 10 bases aligning to TRBD2. The ends lost 5 bases at V and 5 bases at J; junction bases unmatched: 10. This CDR3 is 16 amino acids long. Germline V gene sequence: CDR1 LNHDA, CDR2 SQIVND (reference sequence). The CDR3 DNA sequence: TGTGCCAGTAGTTCTTCCTCTAGCGGGAGAGGAGATACGCAGTATTTT. Translated, it gives CASSSSSSGRGDTQYF.

The chain combines TRBV15 with TRBJ1-4; maybe TRBD1 (6 bases). CDR3 length: 13 amino acids. V gave up 4 bases and J gave up 8 bases, with 11 bases separating them. From germline, CDR1 is LNHNV and CDR2 YYDKDF (reference sequence). The CDR3 protein is CATSTWTAEKLFF. The CDR3 DNA is TGTGCCACCAGCACCTGGACAGCAGAAAAACTGTTTTTT.

This chain uses TRBV28 with TRBJ2-3, with 10 bases aligning to TRBD1. The V gene's germline CDR1 is MDHEN and CDR2 SYDVKM. The junction had 12 bases not matched to a gene; V was cut back by 7 bases and J by 5 bases. The CDR3 is 16 residues long. CDR3 region: CASKPTGGERGDTQYF. The CDR3 nucleotides read TGTGCCAGCAAACCGACAGGGGGCGAGAGGGGAGATACGCAGTATTTT.

This chain uses TRBV29-1 with TRBJ2-7, with D possibly being TRBD2 (5 bases). Trimming left V 6 bases short and J 3 bases short, with 9 bases between. Germline assignment: CDR1 SQVTM and CDR2 ANQGSEA. The CDR3 covers 11 residues. Written as DNA, the CDR3 is TGCAGCGTGAGCCGGGACTACGAGCAGTACTTC. This translates into CSVSRDYEQYF.

The genes are TRBV15 and TRBJ2-2, with TRBD1 matching 11 bases. Germline CDR1 LNHNV, CDR2 YYDKDF (reference sequence). The CDR3 contains 19 residues. J gave up 5 bases and V 4 bases, and 15 bases lay outside the gene matches. DNA of the CDR3: TGTGCCACCAGCACCTTTGGAGGTTGGGACAGGGGGAAGACCGGGGAGCTGTTTTTT. As protein: CATSTFGGWDRGKTGELFF.

This chain links TRBV14 with TRBJ1-1; D gene unclear. The CDR3 sequence is 13 residues long. The V and J ends lost 2 bases and 5 bases respectively, with 9 bases between them. In germline, CDR1 is SGHDN, CDR2 FVKESK. Here the CDR3 reads CASSQSRQTEAFF. Here the CDR3 DNA reads TGTGCCAGCAGCCAATCCAGACAAACTGAAGCTTTCTTT.

The genes are TRBV6-1 and TRBJ2-7; possible D gene TRBD1, 6 bases. Per germline, CDR1 MNHNS and CDR2 SASEGT. V lost 2 bases and J 3 bases, leaving 17 bases between the germline ends. The CDR3 consists of 16 residues. The CDR3 sequence: CASSERATGIIYEQYF. CDR3 DNA sequence: TGTGCCAGCAGTGAACGGGCGACAGGAATAATCTACGAGCAGTACTTC.

This clone has only one observation. The gene calls are TRBV6-5 and TRBJ2-7; TRBD1 matches at 8 bases. Trimming took 1 base from V and 3 from J; bases not matched to a gene: 5. Germline CDR1 is MNHEY and CDR2 is SVGAGI. The CDR3 totals 15 residues. The CDR3: CASSYWAGGGYEQYF. CDR3 DNA sequence: TGTGCCAGCAGTTACTGGGCAGGGGGCGGCTACGAGCAGTACTTC.

This clone appeared once. The chain carries TRBV5-8 and TRBJ1-4, with 7 bases matching TRBD1. Trimming removed 3 bases from V and 0 bases from J; junction bases left unmatched: 8. CDR1 and CDR2 (germline): SGHTS, YDEGEE. The CDR3 is 17 residues long. CDR3 nucleotide sequence: TGTGCCAGCAGCTGGTCCGGGACAGCCACAACTAATGAAAAACTGTTTTTT. This codes for CASSWSGTATTNEKLFF.

This clone was seen more than once but under ten times. The chain has TRBV18 and TRBJ2-7; TRBD1 might be the D (6 bases). The V gene lost 5 bases and the J gene lost 2 bases, with 16 bases spanning the gap. This CDR3 contains 15 residues. Germline V lookup: CDR1 KGHSH, CDR2 LQKENI. The CDR3 loop is CASSTGTDGTYEQYF. In nucleotides, the CDR3 is TGTGCCAGCTCAACAGGGACCGATGGAACCTACGAGCAGTACTTC.

This rearrangement joins TRBV19 to TRBJ2-3; 8 nucleotides match TRBD1. Germline CDR1 is LNHDA and CDR2 is SQIVND (reference sequence). The CDR3 is 13 residues long. Germline trimming cut 6 bases from V and 4 bases from J; bases unmatched to any gene: 3. This CDR3 reads CASSSTGADTQYF. CDR3 nucleotide sequence: TGTGCCAGTAGCTCGACAGGGGCAGATACGCAGTATTTT.